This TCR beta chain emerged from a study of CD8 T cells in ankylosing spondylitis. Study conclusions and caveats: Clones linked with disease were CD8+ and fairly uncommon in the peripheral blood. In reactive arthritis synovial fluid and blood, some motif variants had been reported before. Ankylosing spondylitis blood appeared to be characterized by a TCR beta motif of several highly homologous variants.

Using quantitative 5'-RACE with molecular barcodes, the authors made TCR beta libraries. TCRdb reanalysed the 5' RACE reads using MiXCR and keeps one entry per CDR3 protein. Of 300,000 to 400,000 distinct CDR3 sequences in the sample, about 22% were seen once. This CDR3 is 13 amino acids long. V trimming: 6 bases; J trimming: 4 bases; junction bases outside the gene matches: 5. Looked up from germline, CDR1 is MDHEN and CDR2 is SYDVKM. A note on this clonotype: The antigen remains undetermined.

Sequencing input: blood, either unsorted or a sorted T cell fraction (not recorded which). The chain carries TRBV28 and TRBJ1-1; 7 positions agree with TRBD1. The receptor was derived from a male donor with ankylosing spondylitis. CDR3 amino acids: CASSKTGLTEAFF. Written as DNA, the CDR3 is TGTGCCAGCAGCAAGACAGGGCTCACTGAAGCTTTCTTT.